This TCR beta chain was captured in a study of cytomegalovirus exposure and HLA in healthy donors. Study overall: Early on, a data release was issued that held approximately 92 million unique TCRs from HLA-typed donors.

Concerning this clone: The antigen remains undetermined.

Study observations and caveats: CMV serostatus was the sole immune exposure data available. In a later analysis, most CMV-associated TCR beta chains appeared HLA-restricted.

At the time of sampling, donors were nominally healthy, though unrecorded immune exposures were likely. J gave up 2 bases and V 4 bases, and 4 bases lay outside the gene matches. This CDR3 region has 14 residues. The germline V gene encodes CDR1 MNHNS and CDR2 SASEGT. Primers: 60 Vbeta forward and 13 Jbeta reverse. Libraries were prepared by immunoSEQ multiplex PCR; TCRdb keeps only in-frame clonotypes and omits some of them. This sample has 60,000 to 70,000 clones; 75% to 80% occur once, and the top ten carry 7.5% to 9%. Sequencing used PBMCs. The rearrangement joins TRBV6-1 to TRBJ1-2; the match to TRBD1 covers 7 bases. This clonotype was sampled from a man younger than 35 in good health and CMV-seropositive. The CDR3 nucleotides are TGTGCCAGCAGTGCCCCGGACAGGAACTATGGCTACACCTTC. Protein product: CASSAPDRNYGYTF.